The present entry profiles one T cell receptor (beta chain) with its context. Which antigen it targets is not known. No base qualities exist here, and no much larger clone lies one base off it. CDR1 and CDR2, looked up from the germline V gene, are KGHDR and SFDVKD. The CDR3 starts with the cysteine, ends with the phenylalanine, and has 14 residues. Only the CDR3 portion is preserved as DNA: 42 bases, with reading frame beginning at the first base. V loses 2 bases of germline sequence and J loses 4 bases, and the interval between the two ends is 10 bases. The record originates from a study of blood T cell repertoires in COVID-19 (dated by TCRdb to 2019 to 2021). Regarding the study in general: Samples covering the acute and convalescent phases of COVID-19 were provided by collaborators in the United States, Italy and Spain. The material from the prospective study consisted of cDNA or gDNA derived from T cells, B-cell-depleted T cells, or PBMCs. Deeply sampled blood TCRbeta repertoires from subjects exposed to, actively infected with, or recovered from COVID-19 were included in the dataset. The repertoires were released in a freely available public database meant as a resource for research on the immune response to SARS-CoV-2. The samples were drawn from two sources: the first 160 participants of the ongoing ImmuneRACE study, and 950 to 1,500 subjects contributed by 6 global collaborators. Sample metadata almost always included a de-identified subject ID, COVID-19 status, age in years and sex. Where available, HLA class I and class II types were obtained from metadata supplied by the sample provider rather than from assay-based typing. Points the paper makes about the study in general: How much clinical and demographic metadata was included differed by source and by participant, and the metadata was provided uncurated.

The collaborating institutions used their own protocols to collect whole blood in K2EDTA tubes. For TCRbeta analysis, collaborators shipped samples as frozen whole blood, isolated PBMCs, or DNA extracted from either of those sample types. TCRbeta CDR3 regions were amplified from genomic DNA by means of the immunoSEQ Assay, a bias-controlled multiplex PCR. Under the source paper's analysis protocol: Within the assay, amplification of reference gene primers was used to estimate how many nucleated cells each sample contained. To quantify the absolute abundance of each unique TCRbeta CDR3 rearrangement, sequence reads were collapsed and filtered. For each sample, productive Simpson clonality was calculated by taking the square root of Simpson's diversity index across productive rearrangements. TCRdb stores this immuneACCESS table with in-frame sequences only. Part of the clones is absent; in the studies checked, under half of the shortfall reflects unresolved V genes, and no reason is known for the rest. V and J calls plus clone size are reproduced from that table; the DNA served to infer D and trimming. In this sample the table shows tens of thousands of clones, around 70% of which occur a single time. Of the sample, roughly 18% falls within the top ten clones.

This receptor chain uses TRBV24-1 and TRBJ1-2, with TRBD1 as a weak D call on 6 bases. The receptor was derived from a woman in her fifties or sixties with active or convalescent COVID-19. The sequencing input was peripheral blood. The CDR3 protein sequence reads: CATSDSGEIYGYTF. The DNA sequence is as follows: TGTGCCACCAGTGATTCAGGGGAAATCTATGGCTACACCTTC.